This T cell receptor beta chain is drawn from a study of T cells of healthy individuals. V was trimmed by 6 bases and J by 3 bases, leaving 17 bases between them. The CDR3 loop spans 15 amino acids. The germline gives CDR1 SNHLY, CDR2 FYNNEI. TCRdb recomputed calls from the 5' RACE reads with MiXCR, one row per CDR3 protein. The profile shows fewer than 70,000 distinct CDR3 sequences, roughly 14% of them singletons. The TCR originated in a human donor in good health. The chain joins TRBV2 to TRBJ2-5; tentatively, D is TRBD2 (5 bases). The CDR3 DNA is TGTGCCAGCAGGGAGGAAAGGGCGTGGAAAGAGACCCAGTACTTC. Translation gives CASREERAWKETQYF.